This T cell receptor (beta chain) was found in a study of cytomegalovirus exposure and HLA in healthy donors. General observations from the study: Reports described diagnosis of cytomegalovirus status by the classifier as highly specific and sensitive.

Concerning this clone: Its specificity is unknown.

V lost 3 bases to trimming and J lost 4 bases; unmatched junction nucleotides: 9. The germline gives CDR1 SGHDT, CDR2 YYEEEE. The CDR3 is 15 amino acids. Primers: 60 Vbeta forward and 13 Jbeta reverse. Here immunoSEQ multiplex PCR was the method, and the copy in TCRdb shows in-frame clones only, minus some. This sample has 310,000 or so clones; about 90% occur once, and the top ten carry approximately 2.4%. Sequenced input: PBMCs. The rearrangement uses TRBV5-6 and TRBJ1-2; TRBD1 matches 7 bases. This TCR was sampled from a young woman in good health and CMV-seronegative. DNA for the CDR3: TGTGCCAGCAGCTCGAGACAGGGAATCTTCTATGGCTACACCTTC. Amino acid sequence: CASSSRQGIFYGYTF.